This T cell receptor beta chain was profiled in a study of cytomegalovirus exposure and HLA in healthy donors. General observations from the study: First-cohort TCR clusters were later found to tend to co-occur in the 130 or so validation repertoires. Cytomegalovirus-associated TCR beta chains were listed, numbering 150 to 200. Most TCR sequences were rare, but some public TCRs occurred in many donors.

Only in-frame clones appear in the TCRdb table, and some are missing; sequencing was by immunoSEQ multiplex PCR. The sample holds 330,000 or so clones; roughly 85% are singletons and the top ten take under 0.85%. Germline CDR1 and CDR2: SGHRS and YFSETQ. Trimming pared 0 bases from V and 5 bases from J, leaving 11 bases between. This CDR3 is 14 amino acids long. A word on this clone: The antigen is undetermined.

The receptor was derived from a woman younger than 30 in good health and CMV-seronegative. V is TRBV5-1 and J is TRBJ2-5; TRBD1 might be the D (5 bases). The specimen was PBMCs. The CDR3 nucleotides read TGCGCCAGCAGCTTGGTTCCAGGGAAGGAGACCCAGTACTTC. Protein sequence: CASSLVPGKETQYF. Full variable domain (outside the CDR3, taken from reference TRBV5-1 and TRBJ2-5): KAGVTQTPRYLIKTRGQQVTLSCSPISGHRSVSWYQQTPGQGLQFLFEYFSETQRNKGNFPGRFSGRQFSNSRSEMNVSTLELGDSALYLCASSLVPGKETQYFGPGTRLLVL.